These T cell receptor beta chains were read from a single sample in a study of blood T cells in healthy people across ages. TCRdb itself ran the 5' RACE reads through MiXCR, one entry per CDR3 protein. The sample lists fewer than 900,000 distinct CDR3 sequences, roughly 47% occurring once. The sequencing sample was made of blood. The source is a woman aged 60-75 years in good health. Both conserved end residues are part of each CDR3.

V: TRBV4-1; length: 16; CDR3: CASSQDIRGSYNEQFF
V: TRBV12-5; length: 14; CDR3: CASGLGTGQETQYF
V: TRBV7-2; length: 15; CDR3: CASSELQGVGYEQYF
V: TRBV7-2; length: 14; CDR3: CASSFPPGANVLTF
V: TRBV6-5; length: 14; CDR3: CASSTNPYGGELFF
V: TRBV4-2; length: 13; CDR3: CASSRDTGLEQYF
V: TRBV7-9; length: 15; CDR3: CASSLSRGTGETQYF
V: TRBV20-1; length: 15; CDR3: CSARPASANTDTQYF
V: TRBV20-1; length: 14; CDR3: CSAKVLGIDYGYTF
V: TRBV29-1; length: 15; CDR3: CSVVWPFRSPYEQYF
V: TRBV20-1; length: 13; CDR3: CSAPHPTNEKLFF
V: TRBV7-9; length: 14; CDR3: CASSLATGPDTQYF
V: TRBV29-1; length: 15; CDR3: CSVATSGASTDTQYF
V: TRBV10-3; length: 13; CDR3: CAISGADSNEQFF